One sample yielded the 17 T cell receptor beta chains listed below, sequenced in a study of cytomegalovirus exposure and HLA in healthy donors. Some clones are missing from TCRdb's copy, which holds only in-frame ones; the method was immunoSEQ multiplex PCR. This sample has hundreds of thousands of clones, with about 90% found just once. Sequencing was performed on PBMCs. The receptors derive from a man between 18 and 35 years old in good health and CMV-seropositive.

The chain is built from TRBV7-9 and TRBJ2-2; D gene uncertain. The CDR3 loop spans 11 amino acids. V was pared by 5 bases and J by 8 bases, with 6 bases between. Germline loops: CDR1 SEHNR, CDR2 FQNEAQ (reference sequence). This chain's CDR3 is CASSATGELFF. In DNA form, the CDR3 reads TGTGCCAGCAGCGCCACAGGGGAGCTGTTTTTT.

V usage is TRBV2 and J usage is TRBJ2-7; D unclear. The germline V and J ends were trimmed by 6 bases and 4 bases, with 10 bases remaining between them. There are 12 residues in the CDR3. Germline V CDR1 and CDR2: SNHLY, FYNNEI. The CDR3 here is CASSVTEYEQYF. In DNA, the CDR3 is TGTGCCAGCAGCGTCACAGAATACGAGCAGTACTTC. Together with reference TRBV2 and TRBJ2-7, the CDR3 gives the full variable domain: EPEVTQTPSHQVTQMGQEVILRCVPISNHLYFYWYRQILGQKVEFLVSFYNNEISEKSEIFDDQFSVERPDGSNFTLKIRSTKLEDSAMYFCASSVTEYEQYFGPGTRLTVT.

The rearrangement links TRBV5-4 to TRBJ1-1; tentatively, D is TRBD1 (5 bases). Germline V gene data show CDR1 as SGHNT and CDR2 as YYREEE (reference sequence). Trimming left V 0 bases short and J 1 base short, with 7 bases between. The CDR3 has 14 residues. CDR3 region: CASSLDDRNTEAFF. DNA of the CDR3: TGTGCCAGCAGCTTGGACGACAGGAACACTGAAGCTTTCTTT. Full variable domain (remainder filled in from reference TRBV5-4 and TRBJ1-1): ETGVTQSPTHLIKTRGQQVTLRCSSQSGHNTVSWYQQALGQGPQFIFQYYREEENGRGNFPPRFSGLQFPNYSSELNVNALELDDSALYLCASSLDDRNTEAFFGQGTRLTVV.

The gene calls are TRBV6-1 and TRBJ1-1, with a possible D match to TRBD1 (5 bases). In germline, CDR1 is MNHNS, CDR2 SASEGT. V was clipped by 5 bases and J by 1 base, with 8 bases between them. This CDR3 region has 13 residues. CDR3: CASSPQGNTEAFF. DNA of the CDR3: TGTGCCAGCAGTCCCCAGGGGAACACTGAAGCTTTCTTT.

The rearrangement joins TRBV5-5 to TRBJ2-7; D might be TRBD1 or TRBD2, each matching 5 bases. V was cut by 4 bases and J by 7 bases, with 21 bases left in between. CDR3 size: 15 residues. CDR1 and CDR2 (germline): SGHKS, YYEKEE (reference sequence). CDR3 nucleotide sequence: TGTGCCAGCAGCCCGTGGGGCAAAGCGGTATGGGAGCAGTACTTC. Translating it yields CASSPWGKAVWEQYF.

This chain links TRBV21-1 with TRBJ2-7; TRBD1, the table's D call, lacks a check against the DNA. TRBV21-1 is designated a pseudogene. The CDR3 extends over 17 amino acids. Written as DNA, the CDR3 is TGTGCCAGCAGCAAAGGGGTGCAGGATAGTTGTAGCTACGAGCAGTACTTC. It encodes CASSKGVQDSCSYEQYF.

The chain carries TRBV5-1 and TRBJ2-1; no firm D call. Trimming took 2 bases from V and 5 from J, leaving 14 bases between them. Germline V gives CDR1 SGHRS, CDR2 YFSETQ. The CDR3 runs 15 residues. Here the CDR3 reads CASSFRSGSNNEQFF. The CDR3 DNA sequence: TGCGCCAGCAGCTTTCGGTCGGGTTCCAACAATGAGCAGTTCTTC. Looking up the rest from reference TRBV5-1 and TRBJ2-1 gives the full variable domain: KAGVTQTPRYLIKTRGQQVTLSCSPISGHRSVSWYQQTPGQGLQFLFEYFSETQRNKGNFPGRFSGRQFSNSRSEMNVSTLELGDSALYLCASSFRSGSNNEQFFGPGTRLTVL.

This chain's CDR3 is CASSYGTGLTGELFF. The CDR3 DNA is TGTGCCAGCAGTTACGGGACAGGGTTAACCGGGGAGCTGTTTTTT. The chain links TRBV6-5 to TRBJ2-2, with 9 bases lining up with TRBD1. The CDR3 runs to 15 residues. J lost 5 bases, V lost 2 bases, and 3 bases had no gene match. The V gene's germline CDR1 is MNHEY and CDR2 SVGAGI.

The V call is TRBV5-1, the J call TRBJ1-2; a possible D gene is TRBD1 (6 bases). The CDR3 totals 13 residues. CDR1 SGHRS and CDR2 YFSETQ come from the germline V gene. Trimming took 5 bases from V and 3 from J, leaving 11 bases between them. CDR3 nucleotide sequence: TGCGCCAGCAGACAGGGTGGGGACTATGGCTACACCTTC. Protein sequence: CASRQGGDYGYTF.

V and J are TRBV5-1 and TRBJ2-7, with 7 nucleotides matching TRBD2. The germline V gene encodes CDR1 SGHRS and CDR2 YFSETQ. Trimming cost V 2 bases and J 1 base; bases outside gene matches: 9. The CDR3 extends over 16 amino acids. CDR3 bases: TGCGCCAGCAGCTTAGGTCAACTAGCGTTATCCTACGAGCAGTACTTC. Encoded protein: CASSLGQLALSYEQYF.

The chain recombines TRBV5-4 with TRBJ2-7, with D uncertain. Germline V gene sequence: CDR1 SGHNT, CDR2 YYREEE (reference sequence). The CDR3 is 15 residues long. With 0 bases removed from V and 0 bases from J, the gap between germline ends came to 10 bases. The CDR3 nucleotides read TGTGCCAGCAGCTTGGGCGGAACCAGCTCCTACGAGCAGTACTTC. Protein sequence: CASSLGGTSSYEQYF.

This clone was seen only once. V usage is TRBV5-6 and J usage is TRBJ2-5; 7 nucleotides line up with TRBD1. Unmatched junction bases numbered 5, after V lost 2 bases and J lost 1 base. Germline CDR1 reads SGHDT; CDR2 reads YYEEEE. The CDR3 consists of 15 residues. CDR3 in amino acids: CASSLRTGPQETQYF. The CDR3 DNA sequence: TGTGCCAGCAGCTTACGGACAGGACCCCAAGAGACCCAGTACTTC.

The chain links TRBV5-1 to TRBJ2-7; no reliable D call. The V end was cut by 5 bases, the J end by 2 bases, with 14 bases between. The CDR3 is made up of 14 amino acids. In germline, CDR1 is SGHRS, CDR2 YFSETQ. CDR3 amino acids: CASRPQRFPYEQYF. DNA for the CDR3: TGCGCCAGCAGACCTCAGAGGTTTCCCTACGAGCAGTACTTC.

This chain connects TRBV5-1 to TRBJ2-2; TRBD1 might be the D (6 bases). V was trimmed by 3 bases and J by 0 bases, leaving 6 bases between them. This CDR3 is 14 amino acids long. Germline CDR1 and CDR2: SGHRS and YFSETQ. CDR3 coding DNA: TGCGCCAGCAGCTGGACAGCGAACACCGGGGAGCTGTTTTTT. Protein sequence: CASSWTANTGELFF. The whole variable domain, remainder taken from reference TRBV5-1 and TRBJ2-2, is KAGVTQTPRYLIKTRGQQVTLSCSPISGHRSVSWYQQTPGQGLQFLFEYFSETQRNKGNFPGRFSGRQFSNSRSEMNVSTLELGDSALYLCASSWTANTGELFFGEGSRLTVL.

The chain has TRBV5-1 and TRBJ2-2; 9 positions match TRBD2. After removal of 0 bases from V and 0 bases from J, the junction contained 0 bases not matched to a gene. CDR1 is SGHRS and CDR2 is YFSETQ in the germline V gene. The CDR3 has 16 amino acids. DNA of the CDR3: TGCGCCAGCAGCTTGGGACTAGCGGCGAACACCGGGGAGCTGTTTTTT. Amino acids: CASSLGLAANTGELFF.

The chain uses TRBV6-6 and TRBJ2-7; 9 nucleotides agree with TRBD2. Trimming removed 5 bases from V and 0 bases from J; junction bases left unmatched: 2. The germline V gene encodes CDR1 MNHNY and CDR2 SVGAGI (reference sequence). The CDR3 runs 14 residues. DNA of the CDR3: TGTGCCAGCAGTCAAGCGGGAGGCTCCTACGAGCAGTACTTC. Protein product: CASSQAGGSYEQYF.

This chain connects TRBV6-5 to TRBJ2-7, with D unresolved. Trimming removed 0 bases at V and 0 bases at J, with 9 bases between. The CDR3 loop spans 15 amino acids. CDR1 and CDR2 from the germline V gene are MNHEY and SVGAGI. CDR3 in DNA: TGTGCCAGCAGTTACTCGACGGCGTCCTCCTACGAGCAGTACTTC. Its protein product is CASSYSTASSYEQYF.